This T cell receptor (beta chain) originates from a study of PD-L1 blockade in urothelial cancer. Trimming took off 4 bases at V and 2 bases at J, with 8 bases between the two ends. CDR1 LNHNV and CDR2 YYDKDF come from the germline V gene (reference sequence). The CDR3 is 13 residues long. TCRdb's copy holds only in-frame clones and misses some; the assay was immunoSEQ multiplex PCR. This table has under 30,000 clones, 84% appearing once. The sample here was PBMCs, taken around atezolizumab (anti-PD-L1) treatment. The receptor comes from a man between 65 and 79 years old with urothelial cancer. The V and J genes are TRBV15 and TRBJ1-1; D unresolved. CDR3 bases: TGTGCCACCAGCAATCCGGGTAACACTGAAGCTTTCTTT. It specifies CATSNPGNTEAFF.